A single sample gave rise to the 14 T cell receptor beta chains below, sequenced in a study of blood T cell repertoires in COVID-19 (dated by TCRdb to about 2020). The library came from the immunoSEQ multiplex PCR assay. TCRdb carries this immuneACCESS record with in-frame sequences only. Its versions omit some clonotypes, under half of them owing to an unresolved V gene in the studies checked, with the rest unexplained. The sample data list roughly 68,000 clones, and around 90% of these were observed just once. The ten largest clones represent around 28% of the sample. Sequencing used peripheral blood. The receptor set was obtained from a man in his fifties or sixties with acute or convalescent COVID-19.

The chain links TRBV27 to TRBJ2-7, with 8 bases fitting TRBD1. Germline V CDR1 and CDR2: MNHEY, SMNVEV (reference sequence). The V gene end was trimmed by 6 bases and the J gene end by 1 base; junction bases not matched to a gene: 2. The length of the CDR3 is 13 residues. This chain's CDR3 is CASSWDRSYEQYF. The CDR3 nucleotides read TGTGCCAGCAGCTGGGACAGGTCCTACGAGCAGTACTTC.

This chain links TRBV5-8 with TRBJ1-2; 8 nucleotides align to TRBD1. The CDR3 runs 15 residues. Germline-derived CDR1 and CDR2 are SGHTS and YDEGEE. V shed 4 bases, J shed 6 bases, and the junction held 11 bases outside the gene matches. As DNA, the CDR3 is TGTGCCAGCAGCCCGCGGACAGGGTTTGGGAATGGCTACACCTTC. Its protein is CASSPRTGFGNGYTF. The complete variable domain, with remaining parts taken from reference TRBV5-8 and TRBJ1-2, reads EAGVTQSPTHLIKTRGQQATLRCSPISGHTSVYWYQQALGLGLQFLLWYDEGEERNRGNFPPRFSGRQFPNYSSELNVNALELEDSALYLCASSPRTGFGNGYTFGSGTRLTVV.

V gene TRBV21-1 combines with J gene TRBJ2-1; the table's D call TRBD1 went unverified against the DNA. TRBV21-1 is classified as a pseudogene. CDR3 length equals 19 residues. The CDR3 DNA is TGTGCCAGCAGCAAACTTGGCGGGCGTGAAAGGGGGCCCTACAATGAGCAGTTCTTC. This gives the protein CASSKLGGRERGPYNEQFF.

The J gene is TRBJ2-7, the V gene TRBV5-1, with TRBD1 matching 9 bases. V lost 4 bases to trimming and J lost 4 bases; unmatched junction nucleotides: 6. Germline V gives CDR1 SGHRS, CDR2 YFSETQ. The CDR3 is made up of 14 amino acids. The CDR3 sequence: CASSIYRGLYEQYF. The CDR3 DNA sequence: TGCGCCAGCAGCATCTACAGGGGGCTGTACGAGCAGTACTTC.

The chain combines TRBV9 with TRBJ1-5, with 10 nucleotides matching TRBD1. This CDR3 has 15 amino acids. The J segment lost 5 bases and the V segment lost 3 bases, leaving 5 bases of the junction unmatched. Germline V gene sequence: CDR1 SGDLS, CDR2 YYNGEE. The CDR3 is CASSAGQGGYQPQHF. CDR3 nucleotide sequence: TGTGCCAGCAGCGCAGGACAGGGGGGATATCAGCCCCAGCATTTT.

The chain employs TRBV7-9 and TRBJ1-1, with a weak D call TRBD1 (5 bases). Trimming pared 5 bases from V and 0 bases from J, leaving 10 bases between. Germline values: CDR1 SEHNR, CDR2 FQNEAQ (reference sequence). CDR3 length equals 14 residues. In DNA form, the CDR3 reads TGTGCCAGCAGCGCGGACACTCTGAACACTGAAGCTTTCTTT. Translating gives CASSADTLNTEAFF.

This clone was seen a few times. This chain links TRBV7-2 with TRBJ2-3; 12 bases line up with TRBD1. J was trimmed by 6 bases and V by 4 bases; bases with no gene match: 8. This CDR3 contains 16 residues. CDR1 and CDR2 from the germline V gene are SGHTA and FQGNSA. This CDR3 is CASSSGTGGVWDTQYF. The CDR3 region has the DNA TGTGCCAGCAGCTCCGGGACAGGGGGCGTTTGGGATACGCAGTATTTT.

The rearrangement joins TRBV5-1 to TRBJ1-2, with unresolved D. Germline V lookup: CDR1 SGHRS, CDR2 YFSETQ. V shed 0 bases and J shed 0 bases, with 9 bases lying between them. The CDR3 contains 15 residues. This chain's CDR3 is CASSLGAATNYGYTF. The DNA of the CDR3 is TGCGCCAGCAGCTTGGGGGCAGCCACTAACTATGGCTACACCTTC. The full variable domain, completed using reference TRBV5-1 and TRBJ1-2, is KAGVTQTPRYLIKTRGQQVTLSCSPISGHRSVSWYQQTPGQGLQFLFEYFSETQRNKGNFPGRFSGRQFSNSRSEMNVSTLELGDSALYLCASSLGAATNYGYTFGSGTRLTVV.

The chain is built from TRBV27 and TRBJ2-7; a weak D match, TRBD2 (6 bases). Germline V lookup: CDR1 MNHEY, CDR2 SMNVEV (reference sequence). V dropped 7 bases and J dropped 0 bases, with 10 bases sitting between them. This CDR3 comprises 13 residues. As DNA, the CDR3 is TGTGCCAGCAAGGAGGGGAGCTCCTACGAGCAGTACTTC. Its protein product is CASKEGSSYEQYF.

The chain carries TRBV9 and TRBJ2-2; 7 bases match TRBD1. CDR3 length: 17 amino acids. Germline V gene lookup returns CDR1 SGDLS and CDR2 YYNGEE. V shed 0 bases, J shed 4 bases, and the junction held 9 bases outside the gene matches. The CDR3 loop is CASSVAIGQAPTGELFF. The CDR3 bases are TGTGCCAGCAGCGTAGCTATTGGACAGGCGCCCACCGGGGAGCTGTTTTTT.

The chain is built from TRBV7-9 and TRBJ2-7, with D possibly being TRBD1 (6 bases). The CDR3 consists of 14 residues. Germline CDR1 reads SEHNR; CDR2 reads FQNEAQ (reference sequence). Trimming cost V 4 bases and J 3 bases, with 13 bases left between them. CDR3 nucleotide sequence: TGTGCCAGCAGCTCCTACCCGGACAGCTACGAGCAGTACTTC. It encodes CASSSYPDSYEQYF.

J is TRBJ1-1 and V is TRBV29-1; 8 bases are shared with TRBD1. Unmatched junction bases numbered 3, after V lost 4 bases and J lost 2 bases. This CDR3 is 13 amino acids long. Germline values: CDR1 SQVTM, CDR2 ANQGSEA. CDR3 sequence: CSVVQGANTEAFF. The CDR3 DNA reads as TGCAGCGTTGTCCAGGGGGCTAACACTGAAGCTTTCTTT.

The chain is built from TRBV2 and TRBJ1-5, with TRBD1 matching 7 bases. Germline CDR1 SNHLY, CDR2 FYNNEI. CDR3 length equals 15 residues. V shed 2 bases and J 3 bases; nucleotides not matched to a gene: 4. The CDR3 nucleotides are TGTGCCAGCAGTGAACAAGGGACAGACAATCAGCCCCAGCATTTT. Its translation is CASSEQGTDNQPQHF.

The rearrangement links TRBV5-1 to TRBJ1-6, with D unresolved. The germline V gene has CDR1 SGHRS and CDR2 YFSETQ. The V and J ends lost 0 bases and 4 bases respectively, with 8 bases between them. This CDR3 comprises 15 residues. CDR3 nucleotide sequence: TGCGCCAGCAGCTTGGACAGTCTTTATAATTCACCCCTCCACTTT. Translated, it gives CASSLDSLYNSPLHF.